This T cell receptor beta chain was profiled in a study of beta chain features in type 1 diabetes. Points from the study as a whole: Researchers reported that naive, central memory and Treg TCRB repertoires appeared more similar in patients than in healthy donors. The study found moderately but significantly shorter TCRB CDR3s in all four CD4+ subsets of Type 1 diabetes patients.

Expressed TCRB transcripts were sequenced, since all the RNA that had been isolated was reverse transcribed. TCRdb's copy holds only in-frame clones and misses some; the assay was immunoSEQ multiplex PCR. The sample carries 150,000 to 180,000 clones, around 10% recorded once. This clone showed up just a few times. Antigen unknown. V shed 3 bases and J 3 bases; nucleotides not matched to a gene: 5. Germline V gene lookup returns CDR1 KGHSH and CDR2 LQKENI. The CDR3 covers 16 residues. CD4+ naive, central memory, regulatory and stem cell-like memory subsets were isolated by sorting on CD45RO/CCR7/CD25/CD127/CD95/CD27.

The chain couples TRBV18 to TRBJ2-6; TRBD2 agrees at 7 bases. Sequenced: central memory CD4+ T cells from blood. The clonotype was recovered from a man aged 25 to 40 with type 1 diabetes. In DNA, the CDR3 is TGTGCCAGCTCACCCCGAAGCGGGATTGGGGCCAACGTCCTGACTTTC. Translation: CASSPRSGIGANVLTF.